The T cell receptor beta chain described here comes from a study of T cells in Graves' hyperthyroidism and ophthalmopathy. CDR1 and CDR2 from the germline V gene are MNHGY and SVAAGI. This CDR3 comprises 15 residues. V gave up 4 bases and J gave up 0 bases, with 10 bases separating them. TCR beta CDR3 regions were amplified from RNA transcripts. The HTBI primer set served for first-round RT-PCR of the TCR CDR3. TCRdb re-analysed the multiplex PCR reads in MiXCR, keeping a single row per CDR3 protein. The sample gives about 210,000 distinct CDR3 sequences, roughly 17% of which show up once; around 50% is in the top ten.

This TCR derives from a man aged 50-60 years with Graves' hyperthyroidism. The chain has TRBV6-9 and TRBJ1-3; D gene ambiguous. Sequencing was carried out using blood. CDR3 protein: CASSLNSGSGNTIYF. The CDR3 coding sequence is TGTGCCAGCAGTTTGAACAGCGGCTCTGGAAACACCATATATTTT.